Given below is one T cell receptor (beta chain) in context. Its antigen is unidentified. The data stem from a study of read filtering for tumor transcriptome and immune sequencing. Study summary: DNase treatment preceded whole-transcriptome library preparation.

Study-level points and caveats: IR-seq captured clonotypes deeper and more reliably than RNA-seq. Around 80% of IR-seq clonotypes had a single read, yet these held 3% to 4% of reads.

The germline gives CDR1 ENHRY, CDR2 SYGVKD. J was trimmed by 7 bases and V by 6 bases; bases with no gene match: 11. This CDR3 is built from 14 residues. Molecular barcoded adaptors covering alpha/delta and beta/gamma chains were used on approximately 400 ng RNA. TCRdb reanalysed the reads using MiXCR and keeps one entry per CDR3 protein. The sample lists around 50,000 distinct CDR3 sequences; 9% to 15% were seen once. The gene calls are TRBV10-3 and TRBJ1-1; TRBD1 matches 7 bases. Material: a population of CD138-negative cells sorted from bone marrow. The sequence was collected from a donor aged 40 or over with multiple myeloma. The CDR3 reads CAISVLPRTGEAFF. In nucleotides, the CDR3 is TGTGCCATCAGCGTATTACCGAGGACAGGTGAAGCTTTCTTT.